These T cell receptor beta chains were read from a single sample in a study of blood T cell repertoires in COVID-19. The table came from immunoSEQ multiplex PCR; TCRdb's copy has only in-frame clones and leaves some out. This table has about 180,000 clones, about 83% appearing once. Sequencing was performed on peripheral blood. The receptors stem from a human donor in a cohort sampled during active COVID-19. Each CDR3 is given with its conserved first and last residue. The order of the fields is clone size, V gene, D gene, J gene, CDR3 protein, CDR3 DNA. The D gene is left open where the match is weak. Size tells how often a clone was seen (once, few, many) or the class of an expanded clone, and some rows leave it out.

medium-sized,TRBV19,TRBD2,TRBJ2-7,CASSSRTSGRYYEQYF,TGTGCCAGTAGTTCCCGGACTAGCGGGAGGTACTACGAGCAGTACTTC
NA,TRBV18,TRBD1,TRBJ2-3,CASSPPRTPGTGPSTDTQYF,TGTGCCAGCTCACCCCCCCGAACGCCCGGGACAGGGCCCTCCACAGATACGCAGTATTTT
NA,TRBV5-1,TRBD2,TRBJ2-2,CASSRSGSLNTGELFF,TGCGCCAGCAGCCGTAGCGGGAGTTTGAACACCGGGGAGCTGTTTTTT
NA,TRBV10-3,NA,TRBJ1-2,CAISEGRALGGYTF,TGTGCCATCAGTGAGGGGAGGGCCCTAGGGGGCTACACCTTC
NA,TRBV6-2/TRBV6-3,TRBD2,TRBJ2-7,CASSYERGGQYF,TGTGCCAGCAGTTACGAGCGGGGGGGGCAGTACTTC
NA,TRBV7-2,NA,TRBJ2-1,CASSYMGRNEQFF,TGTGCCAGCAGCTATATGGGCCGCAATGAGCAGTTCTTC
NA,TRBV3-1/TRBV3-2,NA,TRBJ2-7,CATNRETAYEQYF,TGTGCCACAAACAGGGAAACGGCCTACGAGCAGTACTTC
NA,TRBV11-3,NA,TRBJ2-1,CASSRSFPNEQFF,TGTGCCAGCAGCCGGAGTTTCCCCAATGAGCAGTTCTTC
NA,TRBV10-1,NA,TRBJ2-7,CASPVYEQYF,TGCGCCAGTCCTGTTTACGAGCAGTACTTC
NA,TRBV29-1,TRBD2,TRBJ2-1,CSVGLADYNEQFF,TGCAGCGTTGGACTAGCGGATTACAATGAGCAGTTCTTC
NA,TRBV5-4,TRBD2,TRBJ2-3,CASSLRTSGPTDTQYF,TGTGCCAGCAGCTTGAGGACTAGCGGACCCACAGATACGCAGTATTTT
NA,TRBV29-1,TRBD1,TRBJ2-7,CSVVPGDRGSYEQYF,TGCAGCGTTGTCCCAGGGGACAGGGGCTCCTACGAGCAGTACTTC
NA,TRBV2,NA,TRBJ2-7,CASTRGLASYEQYF,TGTGCCAGCACTAGAGGGCTAGCGAGTTACGAGCAGTACTTC
NA,TRBV6-1,NA,TRBJ1-1,CASSDTGSRTEAFF,TGTGCCAGCAGTGACACAGGTTCGCGGACTGAAGCTTTCTTT
NA,TRBV10-3,NA,TRBJ2-2,CAILPQGNTGELFF,TGTGCCATCCTCCCCCAGGGGAACACCGGGGAGCTGTTTTTT
NA,TRBV3-1/TRBV3-2,NA,TRBJ1-3,CASSPLGPGALSSGNTIYF,TGTGCCAGCAGCCCCCTCGGGCCAGGGGCCCTGAGCTCTGGAAACACCATATATTTT
NA,TRBV5-1,NA,TRBJ2-5,CASSRQGTKGETQYF,TGCGCCAGCAGCCGTCAGGGGACGAAAGGAGAGACCCAGTACTTC
few,TRBV28,TRBD1,TRBJ2-7,CASSLPRQGSYEQYF,TGTGCCAGCAGTTTACCCCGACAGGGCTCCTACGAGCAGTACTTC
once,TRBV28,NA,TRBJ2-3,CASSSPDTQYF,TGTGCCAGCAGTTCTCCAGATACGCAGTATTTT
NA,TRBV9,NA,TRBJ1-1,CASSVELSTEAFF,TGTGCCAGCAGCGTAGAATTGTCGACTGAAGCTTTCTTT
NA,TRBV7-9,TRBD1,TRBJ1-5,CASSPGQGNNQPQHF,TGTGCCAGCAGCCCGGGACAGGGGAACAATCAGCCCCAGCATTTT
NA,TRBV10-2,NA,TRBJ1-5,CASQNPNQPQHF,TGCGCCAGTCAGAACCCGAATCAGCCCCAGCATTTT
once,TRBV6-4,NA,TRBJ2-2,CASSDFSRGGELFF,TGTGCCAGCAGTGACTTCTCCAGAGGCGGGGAGCTGTTTTTT
NA,TRBV6-5,TRBD2,TRBJ2-7,CASGRFKRELGEQYF,TGTGCCAGCGGGAGGTTTAAGCGGGAGCTTGGAGAGCAGTACTTC
once,TRBV19,NA,TRBJ1-6,CASSWKGIGSPLHF,TGTGCCAGTAGTTGGAAGGGGATAGGCTCACCCCTCCACTTT
NA,TRBV7-9,TRBD1,TRBJ1-5,CASSLGTGDSNQPQHF,TGTGCCAGCAGCTTAGGGACAGGGGATAGCAATCAGCCCCAGCATTTT
NA,TRBV6-4,NA,TRBJ2-2,CASSRSEGDTGELFF,TGTGCCAGCAGTCGCAGCGAGGGGGACACCGGGGAGCTGTTTTTT
NA,TRBV5-1,NA,TRBJ1-2,CASSGTTTDYGYTF,TGCGCCAGCAGCGGTACTACGACGGACTATGGCTACACCTTC
NA,TRBV28,NA,TRBJ2-7,CASSRRGREQYF,TGTGCCAGCAGCCGACGGGGGAGGGAGCAGTACTTC
NA,TRBV27,TRBD1,TRBJ1-2,CASSRQGVGDAYTF,TGTGCCAGCAGTCGACAGGGTGTAGGAGATGCCTACACCTTC
NA,TRBV11-3,NA,TRBJ2-2,CASSPRGGTGELFF,TGTGCCAGCAGCCCCCGGGGAGGCACCGGGGAGCTGTTTTTT
once,TRBV6-2/TRBV6-3,NA,TRBJ2-5,CASSSGQYVSGETQYF,TGTGCCAGCAGTAGCGGACAGTATGTGTCCGGAGAGACCCAGTACTTC
NA,TRBV19,TRBD1,TRBJ2-2,CASSKRGQGAGELFF,TGTGCCAGTAGTAAACGGGGACAGGGCGCCGGGGAGCTGTTTTTT
NA,TRBV18,NA,TRBJ1-3,CASSPDTSGNTIYF,TGTGCCAGCTCACCCGACACCTCTGGAAACACCATATATTTT